These T cell receptor beta chains were read from a single sample in a study of HIV-infected patients and healthy controls. One entry per CDR3 protein results from TCRdb running MiXCR on the 5' RACE reads. The sample contains roughly 9,800 distinct CDR3 sequences, 8% to 10% of which appear only once. Material for sequencing was blood. The receptors stem from an adult in good health. CDR3s include the opening cysteine and the closing phenylalanine or tryptophan.

CDR3,V,J
CASIPTALNYGYTF,TRBV19,TRBJ1-2
CASSHDRVEEKLFF,TRBV27,TRBJ1-4
CASSLISGEAFF,TRBV12-3/TRBV12-4,TRBJ1-1
CAISESPAKGTEAFF,TRBV10-3,TRBJ1-1
CASSPRPGLLGHYEQYF,TRBV7-8,TRBJ2-7
CASSYQAGFTDTQYF,TRBV27,TRBJ2-3
CASSLGGRDTQYF,TRBV5-1,TRBJ2-3
CAWRGIGEQFF,TRBV30,TRBJ2-1
CASSLLGKGSPLHF,TRBV5-1,TRBJ1-6
CASSLTGGGPHEQYF,TRBV28,TRBJ2-7
CASVAGGFPYNEQFF,TRBV2,TRBJ2-1
CASSIGPSGSQPQHF,TRBV19,TRBJ1-5
CASSRGGGPHNEQFF,TRBV19,TRBJ2-1
CAWTSRESWQPQHF,TRBV30,TRBJ1-5
CASIWGMNTEAFF,TRBV7-9,TRBJ1-1
CASSLSQDSYNEQFF,TRBV28,TRBJ2-1
CASSQDGGQGTDTQYF,TRBV4-2,TRBJ2-3
CASSEVAAPRNEQFF,TRBV2,TRBJ2-1
CASTRGTGYEQYF,TRBV12-3/TRBV12-4,TRBJ2-7
CASSLESGARHEQYF,TRBV7-2,TRBJ2-7
CASSSPGTGRSSYEQYF,TRBV28,TRBJ2-7
CASSSSRDTQYF,TRBV5-8,TRBJ2-3
CASSRPGQGDEQYF,TRBV5-4,TRBJ2-7
CASRLDWSSYNEQFF,TRBV5-6,TRBJ2-1
CATRDGTGFLGTQYF,TRBV10-2,TRBJ2-3
CASSELRGAHNEQFF,TRBV4-3,TRBJ2-1
CASSQGQAIGGYTF,TRBV3-1,TRBJ1-2
CASSLSGSPYEQYF,TRBV27,TRBJ2-7
CASSKTTSSDEQFF,TRBV12-3/TRBV12-4,TRBJ2-1
CASSLAGFLPNTEAFF,TRBV5-1,TRBJ1-1
CASSPLGPYEQYF,TRBV12-3/TRBV12-4,TRBJ2-7
CASSQSGTGTSGTQYF,TRBV12-3/TRBV12-4,TRBJ2-5
CASLSQFVSGLAYNEQFF,TRBV2,TRBJ2-1
CASSLGSGSTYGYTF,TRBV5-1,TRBJ1-2
CASSSGARGEQFF,TRBV28,TRBJ2-1
CASKTDTTNEKLFF,TRBV6-5,TRBJ1-4
CASSFSSPNEQFF,TRBV5-6,TRBJ2-1
CAISEGQDTDTQYF,TRBV10-3,TRBJ2-3
CASSPTATDTQYF,TRBV28,TRBJ2-3
CASSLLRAGGEQFF,TRBV7-9,TRBJ2-1
CSASSLAGSYEQYF,TRBV20-1,TRBJ2-7
CASSSGIRYEQYF,TRBV6-5,TRBJ2-7
CSAIRALGEQYF,TRBV20-1,TRBJ2-7